Each of the 2 T cell receptor beta chains below was sequenced from the same sample in a study of blood T cell repertoires in COVID-19. Profiling relied on immunoSEQ multiplex PCR, and the TCRdb table lists in-frame clones only, not all of them. Among approximately 160,000 clones, 80% to 90% were seen once, and the ten largest hold about 8%. The sample consisted of peripheral blood. The source is a middle-aged man who had recovered from COVID-19.

The V and J genes are TRBV4-2 and TRBJ2-3; 11 nucleotides match TRBD2. Germline lookup yields CDR1 LGHNA and CDR2 YNFKEQ. The V and J ends lost 1 base and 6 bases, in that order; junction bases with no gene match: 6. The CDR3 runs to 16 residues. For the CDR3, the DNA is TGTGCCAGCAGCCAAGCCGCTAGCGGGGGGCCCGATACGCAGTATTTT. Translation gives CASSQAASGGPDTQYF.

The chain links TRBV10-3 to TRBJ2-3, with 10 bases fitting TRBD2. Unmatched junction bases numbered 8, after V lost 2 bases and J lost 3 bases. The CDR3 totals 17 residues. Germline V gene sequence: CDR1 ENHRY, CDR2 SYGVKD. For the CDR3, the DNA is TGTGCCATCAGTGAGCCCCTAGCGGGAGAGGGAACAGATACGCAGTATTTT. It translates to CAISEPLAGEGTDTQYF.